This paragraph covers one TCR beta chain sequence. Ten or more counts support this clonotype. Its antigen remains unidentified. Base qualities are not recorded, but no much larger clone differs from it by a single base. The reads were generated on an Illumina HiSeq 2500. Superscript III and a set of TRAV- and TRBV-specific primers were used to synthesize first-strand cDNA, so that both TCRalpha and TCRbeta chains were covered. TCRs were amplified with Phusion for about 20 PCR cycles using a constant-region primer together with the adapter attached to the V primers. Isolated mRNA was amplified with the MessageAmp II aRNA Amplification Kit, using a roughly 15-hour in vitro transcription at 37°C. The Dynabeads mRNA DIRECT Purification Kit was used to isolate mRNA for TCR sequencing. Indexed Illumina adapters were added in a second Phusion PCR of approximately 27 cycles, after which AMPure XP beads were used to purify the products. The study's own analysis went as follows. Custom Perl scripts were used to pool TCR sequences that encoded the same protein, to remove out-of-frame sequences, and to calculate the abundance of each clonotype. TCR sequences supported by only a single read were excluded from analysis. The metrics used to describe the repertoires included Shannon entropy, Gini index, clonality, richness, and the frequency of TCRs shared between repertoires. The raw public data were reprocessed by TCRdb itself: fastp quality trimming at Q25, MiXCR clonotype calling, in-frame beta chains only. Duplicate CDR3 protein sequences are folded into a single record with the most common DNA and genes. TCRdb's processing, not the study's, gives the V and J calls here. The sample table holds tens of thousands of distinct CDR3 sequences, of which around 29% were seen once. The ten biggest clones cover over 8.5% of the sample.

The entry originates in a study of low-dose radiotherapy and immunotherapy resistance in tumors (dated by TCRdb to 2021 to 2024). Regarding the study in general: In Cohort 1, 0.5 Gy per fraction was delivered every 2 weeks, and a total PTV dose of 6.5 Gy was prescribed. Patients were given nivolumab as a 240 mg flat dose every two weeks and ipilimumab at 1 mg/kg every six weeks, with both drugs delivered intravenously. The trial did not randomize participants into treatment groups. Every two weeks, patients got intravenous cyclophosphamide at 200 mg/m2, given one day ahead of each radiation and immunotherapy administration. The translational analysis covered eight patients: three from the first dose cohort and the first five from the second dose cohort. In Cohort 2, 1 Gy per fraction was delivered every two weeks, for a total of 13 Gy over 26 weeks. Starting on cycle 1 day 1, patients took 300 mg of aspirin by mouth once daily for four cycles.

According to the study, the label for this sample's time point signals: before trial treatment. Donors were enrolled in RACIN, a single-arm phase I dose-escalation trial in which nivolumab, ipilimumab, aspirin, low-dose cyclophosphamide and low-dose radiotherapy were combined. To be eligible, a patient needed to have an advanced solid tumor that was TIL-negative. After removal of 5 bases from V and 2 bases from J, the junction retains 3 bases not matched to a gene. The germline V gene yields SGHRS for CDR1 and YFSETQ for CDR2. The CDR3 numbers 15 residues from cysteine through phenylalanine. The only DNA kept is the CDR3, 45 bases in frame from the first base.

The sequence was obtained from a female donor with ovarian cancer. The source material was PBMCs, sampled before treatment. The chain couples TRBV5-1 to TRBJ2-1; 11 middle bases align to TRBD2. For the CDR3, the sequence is CASRTSGSTYNEQFF. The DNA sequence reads TGCGCCAGCAGAACTAGCGGGAGTACCTACAATGAGCAGTTCTTC. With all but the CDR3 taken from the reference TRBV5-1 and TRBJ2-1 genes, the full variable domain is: KAGVTQTPRYLIKTRGQQVTLSCSPISGHRSVSWYQQTPGQGLQFLFEYFSETQRNKGNFPGRFSGRQFSNSRSEMNVSTLELGDSALYLCASRTSGSTYNEQFFGPGTRLTVL.